This is a list of T cell receptor beta chains from one sample in a study of response to subunit inactivated influenza vaccine. MiXCR, run by TCRdb on the RT-PCR reads, gives a single entry per CDR3 protein. This sample has about 700,000 distinct CDR3 sequences, with approximately 14% found just once. The starting material was PBMCs from blood, obtained 14 to 15 days before vaccination. The receptor set was obtained from a man in his forties or fifties who received an inactivated influenza vaccine. CDR3s include the opening cysteine and the closing phenylalanine or tryptophan. D genes are given only for firm matches. Expanded clones are given a class, and other clones once, few, many or no size at all.

TRBV20-1	.	12	TRBJ2-7	.	TGCAGTGCTAGGGGGAATTCCTACGAGCAGTACTTC	CSARGNSYEQYF
TRBV7-2	TRBD2	15	TRBJ2-5	.	TGTGCCAGCAGCTTTCCACTAGCGGGGACAGAGACCCAGTACTTC	CASSFPLAGTETQYF
TRBV4-1	TRBD2	16	TRBJ2-5	.	TGCGCCAGCAGCCCCCGGGGGGGGCGGGCGGAAGAGACCCAGTACTTC	CASSPRGGRAEETQYF
TRBV9	TRBD1	16	TRBJ2-2	.	TGTGCCAGCAGCGTCCACAGGGGTCGGGGCACCGGGGAGCTGTTTTTT	CASSVHRGRGTGELFF
TRBV5-5	.	14	TRBJ2-3	few	TGTGCCAGCAGCTTGTGGGAGCGGACAGATACGCAGTATTTT	CASSLWERTDTQYF
TRBV20-1	.	14	TRBJ2-2	few	TGCAGTGCCACCAGGGGGGGCTCGGCCGGGGAGCTGTTTTTT	CSATRGGSAGELFF
TRBV7-6	TRBD2	15	TRBJ2-7	.	TGTGCCAGCAGCTTAGTGGCGGGAGACACCCACGAGCAGTACTTC	CASSLVAGDTHEQYF
TRBV20-1	.	15	TRBJ2-7	many	TGCAGTGCTCCGCGTGTGAGCAGGGGAGTATACGAGCAGTACTTC	CSAPRVSRGVYEQYF
TRBV11-2	.	15	TRBJ2-5	.	TGTGCCAGCAGCTTCATCTCAGGGAATCAAGAGACCCAGTACTTC	CASSFISGNQETQYF
TRBV7-9	.	17	TRBJ1-1	.	TGTGCCAGCAGCCTCGAGGGAGTCCTAGGAAGGAACACTGAAGCTTTCTTT	CASSLEGVLGRNTEAFF
TRBV7-9	.	16	TRBJ2-6	.	TGTGCCAGCAGCTTAAACGGGGTCTCTGGGGCCAACGTCCTGACTTTC	CASSLNGVSGANVLTF
TRBV7-2	.	15	TRBJ2-3	many	TGTGCCAGCTCACCAGGGACAACTAGCACAGATACGCAGTATTTT	CASSPGTTSTDTQYF
TRBV6-5	.	16	TRBJ2-2	.	TGTGCCAGCAGTTACAATCCCAGGGCGTACACCGGGGAGCTGTTTTTT	CASSYNPRAYTGELFF
TRBV27	TRBD2	17	TRBJ2-1	few	TGTGCCAGCAGCAAACTCGGGACTAGCGGGAGTAAGAATGAGCAGTTCTTC	CASSKLGTSGSKNEQFF
TRBV14	TRBD1	14	TRBJ2-5	.	TGTGCCAGCAGCCTTAGGACAGGAAAAGAGACCCAGTACTTC	CASSLRTGKETQYF
TRBV7-8	TRBD1	18	TRBJ2-2	.	TGTGCCAGCAGCTTAGTCGCCCCGGACAGGACGAACACCGGGGAGCTGTTTTTT	CASSLVAPDRTNTGELFF
TRBV15	.	14	TRBJ2-1	.	TGTGCCACCAGCAGAGTCAGGGAACGGAATGAGCAGTTCTTC	CATSRVRERNEQFF
TRBV5-5	TRBD1	15	TRBJ1-4	many	TGTGCCAGCAGCCCTCGACAGGGTCCCGTTGAAAAACTGTTTTTT	CASSPRQGPVEKLFF
TRBV10-3	.	14	TRBJ2-5	.	TGTGCCATCAGTGGCAGGGTCGGGGACGAGACCCAGTACTTC	CAISGRVGDETQYF
TRBV20-1	.	14	TRBJ2-3	.	TGCAGTGCTTTACGGGGAACTAGCACAGATACGCAGTATTTT	CSALRGTSTDTQYF
TRBV6-2/TRBV6-3	.	14	TRBJ1-1	many	TGTGCCAGCAGTTACGCTCTAATGAACACTGAAGCTTTCTTT	CASSYALMNTEAFF
TRBV29-1	TRBD2	13	TRBJ2-7	few	TGCAGCGTCTCGGTGGGACTAGCGAACGAGCAGTACTTC	CSVSVGLANEQYF
TRBV7-8	.	12	TRBJ2-5	.	TGTGCCAGCACGGACAACCAAGAGACCCAGTACTTC	CASTDNQETQYF
TRBV29-1	.	13	TRBJ2-3	.	TGCAGCGTTGGGGGGCAGGGCACAGATACGCAGTATTTT	CSVGGQGTDTQYF
TRBV28	TRBD2	15	TRBJ2-7	.	TGTGCCAGCAGTTTAGGAAGCGGGAGATACCACGAGCAGTACTTC	CASSLGSGRYHEQYF
TRBV7-2	.	14	TRBJ2-7	.	TGTGCCAGCAGCTTAGGACTAGTTTCCTACGAGCAGTACTTC	CASSLGLVSYEQYF
TRBV12-3/TRBV12-4	TRBD1	16	TRBJ2-5	.	TGTGCCAGCAGTTTTAACAGGGGGGTTGGAGCGGAGACCCAGTACTTC	CASSFNRGVGAETQYF
TRBV20-1	.	16	TRBJ1-5	few	TGCAGTGCTAGAGATCCGTGGCAGGGAATAAATCAGCCCCAGCATTTT	CSARDPWQGINQPQHF
TRBV6-2/TRBV6-3	TRBD2	15	TRBJ2-1	few	TGTGCCAGCAGTTACCGGCTAGCGGGAGTGAATGAGCAGTTCTTC	CASSYRLAGVNEQFF